The 25 T cell receptor beta chains listed next were all sequenced from one sample in a study of shared clonotypes between healthy human individuals (TCRdb year 2020). The receptor library was made with the immunoSEQ multiplex PCR assay. TCRdb obtained this table from immuneACCESS and retained in-frame rearrangements with V and J assigned. These tables miss some clones; where compared with another copy, unresolved V genes account for less than half of the shortfall, and the remainder is unexplained. The sample table shows 980,000 or so clones, and less than 85% are seen once. The ten largest make up approximately 1.5% of the sample. The sequencing input was memory CD4+ T cells sorted from blood. The sample's cell subset or site label, in plain terms: CD45RA-negative fraction. These receptors came from a young man in good health.

As concerns this clone: This CDR3 is also generated by other DNA sequences in the sample. The CDR3 nucleotides are TGTGCCAGCAGCCAGGGGACTAGCGGGGGGAGCTCCTACAATGAGCAGTTCTTC. It specifies CASSQGTSGGSSYNEQFF. The J gene is TRBJ2-1, the V gene TRBV4-2; 15 bases map to TRBD2. V lost 3 bases to trimming and J lost 0 bases; unmatched junction nucleotides: 3. The CDR3 extends over 18 amino acids. Germline V gene lookup returns CDR1 LGHNA and CDR2 YNFKEQ.

The V and J genes are TRBV6-5 and TRBJ2-7; D is possibly TRBD1 (6 bases). CDR1 is MNHEY and CDR2 is SVGAGI in the germline V gene. V shed 8 bases and J shed 0 bases, with 14 bases lying between them. The CDR3 is 14 amino acids. CDR3 bases: TGTGCCAGCCAGGGGACGGCCAGCTCCTACGAGCAGTACTTC. Its protein is CASQGTASSYEQYF.

This chain links TRBV29-1 with TRBJ2-5, with 10 bases matching TRBD2. The CDR3 is 12 amino acids. The V gene end was trimmed by 7 bases and the J gene end by 10 bases; junction bases not matched to a gene: 9. CDR1 is SQVTM, CDR2 ANQGSEA, per germline. The CDR3 sequence: CSGAGTSEFQYF. The CDR3 DNA reads TGCAGCGGCGCCGGGACTAGCGAGTTCCAGTACTTC.

This clone turned up a few times. The CDR3 reads CASSPLAGLNNEQFF. CDR3 nucleotide sequence: TGTGCCAGCAGTCCCCTAGCGGGCCTTAACAATGAGCAGTTCTTC. The V and J genes are TRBV27 and TRBJ2-1; 8 bases fit TRBD2. Trimming removed 5 bases from V and 5 bases from J; junction bases left unmatched: 8. CDR1 MNHEY and CDR2 SMNVEV come from the germline V gene (reference sequence). CDR3 length: 15 amino acids.

This clone was picked up a small number of times. The CDR3 region has the DNA TGTGCCAGCAGCTTAGACCTACAGGGTTCGGCTGAAGCTTTCTTT. Its translation is CASSLDLQGSAEAFF. This rearrangement joins TRBV7-9 to TRBJ1-1; D is possibly TRBD1 (6 bases). This CDR3 has 15 residues. Trimming took off 1 base at V and 6 bases at J, with 15 bases between the two ends. Germline CDR1 reads SEHNR; CDR2 reads FQNEAQ (reference sequence). The full variable domain, rest sourced from reference TRBV7-9 and TRBJ1-1, is DTGVSQNPRHKITKRGQNVTFRCDPISEHNRLYWYRQTLGQGPEFLTYFQNEAQLEKSRLLSDRFSAERPKGSFSTLEIQRTEQGDSAMYLCASSLDLQGSAEAFFGQGTRLTVV.

This chain joins TRBV10-3 and TRBJ2-7, with D possibly called TRBD1 or TRBD2 (6 bases each). The germline V gene has CDR1 ENHRY and CDR2 SYGVKD. Trimming removed 7 bases at V and 0 bases at J, with 13 bases between. The length of the CDR3 is 14 residues. The CDR3: CAIKGGPSSYEQYF. In DNA, the CDR3 is TGTGCCATCAAGGGGGGACCTTCCTCCTACGAGCAGTACTTC.

This chain connects TRBV18 to TRBJ1-1, with 8 bases aligning to TRBD1. Per the germline V gene, CDR1 is KGHSH and CDR2 is LQKENI. This CDR3 comprises 17 residues. V shed 1 base, J shed 4 bases, and the junction held 11 bases outside the gene matches. CDR3 amino acids: CASSPRILAGGGTEAFF. In DNA form, the CDR3 reads TGTGCCAGCTCACCACGTATCCTAGCAGGGGGCGGCACTGAAGCTTTCTTT.

The chain recombines TRBV5-1 with TRBJ2-3; the match to TRBD2 covers 13 bases. The CDR3 consists of 17 residues. Germline lookup yields CDR1 SGHRS and CDR2 YFSETQ. V trimming: 0 bases; J trimming: 5 bases; junction bases outside the gene matches: 6. As DNA, the CDR3 is TGCGCCAGCAGCTTGGGGTTACTAGCGGGGGGGCAAGATACGCAGTATTTT. This encodes CASSLGLLAGGQDTQYF.

V is TRBV11-2 and J is TRBJ1-3, with D possibly TRBD1 on 6 matching bases. The germline gives CDR1 SGHAT, CDR2 FQNNGV. Trimming shortened V by 6 bases and J by 1 base, and 10 bases separated the two germline ends. This CDR3 has 14 amino acids. In DNA, the CDR3 is TGTGCCAGCAGAAATACAGGGTCTGGAAACACCATATATTTT. Translating it yields CASRNTGSGNTIYF.

The V call is TRBV6-5, the J call TRBJ1-1, with TRBD1 matching over 8 bases. Germline V lookup: CDR1 MNHEY, CDR2 SVGAGI. After removal of 7 bases from V and 5 bases from J, the junction contained 6 bases not matched to a gene. This CDR3 spans 13 amino acids. The CDR3: CASTSDRGTEAFF. The CDR3 DNA reads TGTGCCAGCACATCCGACAGGGGAACTGAAGCTTTCTTT.

Points on this clone: This same CDR3 is encoded by further DNA sequences in the sample. V usage is TRBV9 and J usage is TRBJ2-3; 8 nucleotides line up with TRBD2. This CDR3 spans 15 amino acids. After removal of 2 bases from V and 3 bases from J, the junction contained 5 bases not matched to a gene. CDR1 and CDR2 from the germline V gene are SGDLS and YYNGEE. CDR3 nucleotides: TGTGCCAGCAGCGTGGCGGGAGGAGGAACAGATACGCAGTATTTT. It translates to CASSVAGGGTDTQYF.

The genes are TRBV11-2 and TRBJ1-2, with D unclear. Germline V gives CDR1 SGHAT, CDR2 FQNNGV. V shed 3 bases and J shed 4 bases, with 9 bases lying between them. There are 13 residues in the CDR3. The CDR3 coding sequence is TGTGCCAGCAGCTTGAGTCTGTTCTATGGCTACACCTTC. Its protein is CASSLSLFYGYTF.

The chain couples TRBV28 to TRBJ1-5; the D is unclear. The CDR3 totals 12 residues. Germline V CDR1 and CDR2: MDHEN, SYDVKM. The ends were cut back, 4 bases at V and 5 bases at J, with 6 bases in the middle. The CDR3 DNA is TGTGCCAGCAGTTCAGTGGATCAGCCCCAGCATTTT. It is translated as CASSSVDQPQHF.

The V gene is TRBV19, the J gene TRBJ1-5; TRBD1 matches at 7 bases. From germline, CDR1 is LNHDA and CDR2 SQIVND (reference sequence). The CDR3 consists of 15 residues. V gave up 1 base and J gave up 6 bases; unmatched junction bases: 6. The CDR3 DNA sequence: TGTGCCAGTAGTATAGTCTCCGCAGGGGGTCAGCCCCAGCATTTT. Translating it yields CASSIVSAGGQPQHF.

Here the CDR3 reads CASSFPGTPEAFF. The CDR3 bases are TGTGCCAGCAGCTTTCCGGGGACCCCTGAAGCTTTCTTT. The rearrangement links TRBV7-2 to TRBJ1-1, with D perhaps TRBD1 (5 bases). Germline-derived CDR1 and CDR2 are SGHTA and FQGNSA. V was pared by 3 bases and J by 6 bases, with 11 bases between. The CDR3 length is 13 residues.

V is TRBV28 and J is TRBJ1-5; 8 bases align to TRBD1. CDR1 is MDHEN, CDR2 SYDVKM, per germline. The junction had 5 bases not matched to a gene; V was cut back by 5 bases and J by 2 bases. This CDR3 spans 15 amino acids. The DNA of the CDR3 is TGTGCCAGCAGTCCCCCAGGGGGCGGCAATCAGCCCCAGCATTTT. This encodes CASSPPGGGNQPQHF.

V usage is TRBV7-2 and J usage is TRBJ1-6; no reliable D call. V lost 8 bases to trimming and J lost 0 bases, with 14 bases between them. This CDR3 has 16 residues. From germline, CDR1 is SGHTA and CDR2 FQGNSA. This CDR3 reads CASGGQMSSYNSPLHF. The CDR3 DNA reads as TGTGCCAGCGGTGGGCAGATGAGCTCCTATAATTCACCCCTCCACTTT.

This sequence joins TRBV2 and TRBJ2-1; no definite D call. The germline gives CDR1 SNHLY, CDR2 FYNNEI. V lost 5 bases to trimming and J lost 8 bases, with 7 bases between them. The CDR3 has 11 residues. CDR3 residues: CASSLSHEQFF. CDR3 sequence (DNA): TGTGCCAGCAGTCTAAGTCATGAGCAGTTCTTC.

The V and J genes are TRBV5-6 and TRBJ1-2; D remains unclear. Germline V gives CDR1 SGHDT, CDR2 YYEEEE. Trimming stripped 0 bases from V and 2 bases from J, with 14 bases between. This CDR3 has 16 amino acids. The DNA of the CDR3 is TGTGCCAGCAGCTTGGCCAAATCTCGGTGGAACTATGGCTACACCTTC. Its protein is CASSLAKSRWNYGYTF.

This clone was found a few times. This chain joins TRBV29-1 and TRBJ2-1, with D perhaps TRBD2 (7 bases). The CDR3 contains 14 residues. Trimming took 4 bases from V and 5 from J, leaving 15 bases between them. The germline CDR1 and CDR2 sequences are SQVTM and ANQGSEA. The CDR3 reads CSVGWGGRDNEQFF. The CDR3 region has the DNA TGCAGCGTTGGGTGGGGGGGCCGAGACAATGAGCAGTTCTTC.

The genes are TRBV6-1 and TRBJ2-7; D is ambiguous. The CDR3 loop spans 14 amino acids. Germline-derived CDR1 and CDR2 are MNHNS and SASEGT. The V and J ends lost 7 bases and 1 base respectively, with 14 bases between them. This chain's CDR3 is CASNPWRESYEQYF. In nucleotides, the CDR3 is TGTGCCAGCAACCCCTGGCGCGAGTCCTACGAGCAGTACTTC.

The chain employs TRBV18 and TRBJ2-1, with 7 bases matching TRBD2. The junction had 7 bases not matched to a gene; V was cut back by 3 bases and J by 2 bases. This CDR3 has 16 residues. The V gene's germline CDR1 is KGHSH and CDR2 LQKENI. CDR3: CASSPKAGSTYNEQFF. CDR3 DNA: TGTGCCAGCTCACCGAAAGCGGGGTCCACCTACAATGAGCAGTTCTTC. The entire variable domain, with the rest obtained from reference TRBV18 and TRBJ2-1, is as follows: NAGVMQNPRHLVRRRGQEARLRCSPMKGHSHVYWYRQLPEEGLKFMVYLQKENIIDESGMPKERFSAEFPKEGPSILRIQQVVRGDSAAYFCASSPKAGSTYNEQFFGPGTRLTVL.

The genes are TRBV28 and TRBJ1-6; unclear D gene. Germline V gene sequence: CDR1 MDHEN, CDR2 SYDVKM. The CDR3 consists of 16 residues. The V end was cut by 6 bases, the J end by 7 bases, with 19 bases between. The CDR3 protein is CASRSGHGGPNSPLHF. CDR3 sequence (DNA): TGTGCCAGCAGGTCAGGCCACGGAGGGCCAAATTCACCCCTCCACTTT.

The chain uses TRBV4-2 and TRBJ2-3, with unresolved D. Trimming stripped 7 bases from V and 3 bases from J, with 17 bases between. Germline V gene lookup returns CDR1 LGHNA and CDR2 YNFKEQ. The CDR3 covers 15 residues. CDR3 nucleotides: TGTGCCAGCACCCCCCGCGCTGGTTCAACAGATACGCAGTATTTT. Its protein product is CASTPRAGSTDTQYF.

The chain is built from TRBV11-2 and TRBJ2-7; unclear D gene. Germline V gene sequence: CDR1 SGHAT, CDR2 FQNNGV. V was clipped by 4 bases and J by 3 bases, with 10 bases between them. The CDR3 spans 13 residues. The CDR3: CASSSVDRYEQYF. DNA for the CDR3: TGTGCCAGCAGCTCGGTAGATCGCTACGAGCAGTACTTC.